The 29 T cell receptor beta chains below all came from one sample that was sequenced in a study of cytomegalovirus exposure and HLA in healthy donors. The method was immunoSEQ multiplex PCR; TCRdb's version includes in-frame clones alone and lacks a portion of them. The sample holds roughly 200,000 clones; about 80% are singletons and the top ten take 2.5% to 3%. Specimen: PBMCs. These receptors were obtained from a woman between 18 and 29 years old in good health and CMV-seropositive.

This clone was observed a handful of times. This chain joins TRBV9 and TRBJ2-1, with TRBD2 identical over 9 bases. The CDR3 is 15 residues long. V lost 4 bases, J lost 3 bases, and 5 bases stayed unmatched. Germline V CDR1 and CDR2: SGDLS, YYNGEE. CDR3 sequence (DNA): TGTGCCAGCAGCATAAGTAGCGGGGGCTACAATGAGCAGTTCTTC. It codes for CASSISSGGYNEQFF.

The rearrangement joins TRBV6-4 to TRBJ1-5, with TRBD1 matching 8 bases. The CDR3 loop spans 14 amino acids. Trimming took 6 bases from V and 7 from J; bases not matched to a gene: 8. Germline assignment: CDR1 MRHNA and CDR2 SNTAGT. CDR3 DNA: TGTGCCAGCAGCACAGGGGGTAGGTGCCAGCCCCAGCATTTT. It specifies CASSTGGRCQPQHF.

This rearrangement joins TRBV4-1 to TRBJ2-2, with TRBD2 matching over 8 bases. Germline loops: CDR1 MGHRA, CDR2 YSYEKL. This CDR3 has 16 residues. The V and J ends lost 1 base and 0 bases, in that order; junction bases with no gene match: 1. The CDR3 nucleotides are TGCGCCAGCAGCCAAGCGGGGGGGCCGAACACCGGGGAGCTGTTTTTT. This translates into CASSQAGGPNTGELFF.

The rearrangement joins TRBV6-5 to TRBJ1-2; D possibly corresponds to TRBD1 (6 bases). V gave up 0 bases and J gave up 3 bases, with 11 bases separating them. The germline CDR1 and CDR2 sequences are MNHEY and SVGAGI. This CDR3 spans 15 amino acids. The chain's CDR3 is CASSYSGQRDYGYTF. Written as DNA, the CDR3 is TGTGCCAGCAGTTACTCAGGACAGAGAGACTATGGCTACACCTTC.

This clone came up many times. The CDR3 DNA sequence: TGTGCCAGCAGCTTAGTTGGGGCTAATGGCTACACCTTC. It translates to CASSLVGANGYTF. The chain employs TRBV7-2 and TRBJ1-2, with D perhaps matching TRBD1 (5 bases). CDR3 length: 13 amino acids. CDR1 and CDR2 from the germline V gene are SGHTA and FQGNSA. Trimming cost V 1 base and J 6 bases, with 9 bases left between them.

The V gene is TRBV6-1, the J gene TRBJ1-5, with 10 bases that match TRBD1. The ends lost 2 bases at V and 6 bases at J; junction bases unmatched: 7. The CDR3 loop spans 16 amino acids. Per the germline V gene, CDR1 is MNHNS and CDR2 is SASEGT. Written as DNA, the CDR3 is TGTGCCAGCAGTGAAAGGCGACAGGGGGCCAGTCAGCCCCAGCATTTT. Translating gives CASSERRQGASQPQHF.

The rearrangement uses TRBV5-4 and TRBJ2-2; a possible D gene is TRBD1 (6 bases). Trimming removed 0 bases at V and 0 bases at J, with 6 bases between. Germline values: CDR1 SGHNT, CDR2 YYREEE (reference sequence). The CDR3 loop spans 15 amino acids. The CDR3 DNA follows: TGTGCCAGCAGCTTGGGGGACACGAACACCGGGGAGCTGTTTTTT. Its translation: CASSLGDTNTGELFF.

CDR3 amino acids: CASSIAHTGGNTEAFF. DNA of the CDR3: TGTGCCAGTAGTATAGCTCATACAGGGGGGAACACTGAAGCTTTCTTT. The rearrangement uses TRBV19 and TRBJ1-1; 8 bases line up with TRBD1. The CDR3 runs to 16 residues. CDR1 and CDR2 (germline): LNHDA, SQIVND (reference sequence). After removal of 1 base from V and 1 base from J, the junction contained 5 bases not matched to a gene.

The genes are TRBV27 and TRBJ1-1; D not certain. CDR1 is MNHEY, CDR2 SMNVEV, per germline (reference sequence). There are 12 residues in the CDR3. V gave up 6 bases and J gave up 5 bases, with 10 bases separating them. In DNA, the CDR3 is TGTGCCAGCAGGGGGAGTGTGACTGAAGCTTTCTTT. Its translation is CASRGSVTEAFF.

The genes are TRBV5-4 and TRBJ2-7; possible D gene TRBD1, 5 bases. CDR1 SGHNT and CDR2 YYREEE come from the germline V gene (reference sequence). This CDR3 is built from 15 residues. Trimming pared 0 bases from V and 2 bases from J, leaving 12 bases between. The CDR3 is CASSLAVGVAYEQYF. The CDR3 nucleotides read TGTGCCAGCAGCTTGGCCGTAGGGGTCGCCTACGAGCAGTACTTC.

V is TRBV6-7 and J is TRBJ1-1; D ambiguous. Being an ORF, TRBV6-7 has a function that is uncertain. The CDR3 totals 16 residues. Trimming stripped 0 bases from V and 0 bases from J, with 11 bases between. CDR3 protein: CASSYSRELMNTEAFF. CDR3 nucleotide sequence: TGTGCCAGCAGTTACTCACGGGAACTGATGAACACTGAAGCTTTCTTT.

The chain joins TRBV6-1 to TRBJ2-1, with 11 bases aligning to TRBD2. The CDR3 runs to 16 residues. Germline assignment: CDR1 MNHNS and CDR2 SASEGT. V dropped 2 bases and J dropped 3; count of bases not matched to a gene: 3. The CDR3 is CASSELAGGYYNEQFF. CDR3 in DNA: TGTGCCAGCAGTGAACTAGCGGGGGGCTACTACAATGAGCAGTTCTTC.

This chain uses TRBV5-1 with TRBJ1-5; no firm D call. V shed 0 bases and J shed 5 bases, with 12 bases lying between them. Germline lookup yields CDR1 SGHRS and CDR2 YFSETQ. The CDR3 consists of 15 residues. CDR3 in amino acids: CASSLGNREDQPQHF. The CDR3 DNA reads TGCGCCAGCAGCTTGGGCAATCGGGAGGATCAGCCCCAGCATTTT. Full variable domain (missing parts from reference TRBV5-1 and TRBJ1-5): KAGVTQTPRYLIKTRGQQVTLSCSPISGHRSVSWYQQTPGQGLQFLFEYFSETQRNKGNFPGRFSGRQFSNSRSEMNVSTLELGDSALYLCASSLGNREDQPQHFGDGTRLSIL.

The rearrangement joins TRBV2 to TRBJ2-3; D gene uncertain. The V gene lost 8 bases and the J gene lost 0 bases, with 6 bases spanning the gap. Per germline, CDR1 SNHLY and CDR2 FYNNEI. The length of the CDR3 is 12 residues. The CDR3 region is CASSVSTDTQYF. The CDR3 DNA sequence: TGTGCCAGCTCGGTTAGCACAGATACGCAGTATTTT. The whole variable domain, remainder taken from reference TRBV2 and TRBJ2-3, is EPEVTQTPSHQVTQMGQEVILRCVPISNHLYFYWYRQILGQKVEFLVSFYNNEISEKSEIFDDQFSVERPDGSNFTLKIRSTKLEDSAMYFCASSVSTDTQYFGPGTRLTVL.

This clone was observed a few times. The chain links TRBV6-6 to TRBJ2-5; D is ambiguous. The germline V gene has CDR1 MNHNY and CDR2 SVGAGI (reference sequence). V dropped 8 bases and J dropped 5 bases, with 6 bases sitting between them. The CDR3 totals 10 residues. DNA for the CDR3: TGTGCCAGCTCACGGGAGACCCAGTACTTC. Residues: CASSRETQYF.

The chain recombines TRBV15 with TRBJ2-6; D possibly corresponds to TRBD1 (5 bases). The CDR3 extends over 12 amino acids. Germline CDR1 reads LNHNV; CDR2 reads YYDKDF (reference sequence). The V gene lost 8 bases and the J gene lost 9 bases, with 11 bases spanning the gap. The chain's CDR3 is CATGRGFNVLTF. CDR3 nucleotide sequence: TGTGCCACCGGAAGGGGCTTCAACGTCCTGACTTTC.

This chain links TRBV5-4 with TRBJ2-5, with 9 bases that match TRBD1. The junction had 4 bases not matched to a gene; V was cut back by 0 bases and J by 4 bases. This CDR3 is built from 15 residues. In germline, CDR1 is SGHNT, CDR2 YYREEE (reference sequence). Here the CDR3 DNA reads TGTGCCAGCAGCTTGGGCACAGGGGGCGGAGAGACCCAGTACTTC. The encoded protein is CASSLGTGGGETQYF.

The DNA for the CDR3 is TGTGCCAGCAGCGTTGGCCCTGGAAACACCATATATTTT. Its translation: CASSVGPGNTIYF. The chain couples TRBV13 to TRBJ1-3; D gene ambiguous. The germline gives CDR1 PRHDT, CDR2 FYEKMQ (reference sequence). Trimming stripped 5 bases from V and 2 bases from J, with 7 bases between. The CDR3 loop spans 13 amino acids.

The CDR3 DNA sequence: TGTGCCATCAGGGCAGACAGCACTGAAGCTTTCTTT. Encoded protein: CAIRADSTEAFF. The chain has TRBV10-3 and TRBJ1-1, with D possibly TRBD1 on 5 matching bases. The CDR3 totals 12 residues. V lost 6 bases and J 4 bases, leaving 9 bases between the germline ends. The germline V gene has CDR1 ENHRY and CDR2 SYGVKD.

The genes are TRBV7-8 and TRBJ2-2; 11 nucleotides align to TRBD1. Losses at the gene ends were 5 bases for V and 6 bases for J; bases not matched to a gene: 8. CDR1 and CDR2 from the germline V gene are SGHVS and FQNEAQ. There are 16 residues in the CDR3. CDR3 in amino acids: CASSATGTGGAGELFF. DNA for the CDR3: TGTGCCAGCAGCGCGACCGGGACAGGGGGTGCCGGGGAGCTGTTTTTT.

The rearrangement links TRBV7-9 to TRBJ1-1, with 9 bases matching TRBD1. This CDR3 spans 16 amino acids. The J segment lost 5 bases and the V segment lost 5 bases, leaving 12 bases of the junction unmatched. In germline, CDR1 is SEHNR, CDR2 FQNEAQ (reference sequence). The CDR3 DNA is TGTGCCAGCAGCACTTTCAGGACAGGGGTGTTAACTGAAGCTTTCTTT. Translating gives CASSTFRTGVLTEAFF.

This clone was seen only once. The chain employs TRBV9 and TRBJ2-3; the match to TRBD2 covers 7 bases. CDR3 length: 15 residues. The trim removed 6 bases at V and 3 bases at J, leaving 10 bases unmatched. CDR1 and CDR2 (germline): SGDLS, YYNGEE. This CDR3 is CASTLGPGGTDTQYF. CDR3 nucleotides: TGTGCCAGCACTTTAGGGCCCGGGGGGACAGATACGCAGTATTTT.

This clone has just a few counts. This chain connects TRBV4-1 to TRBJ1-3; 8 nucleotides match TRBD1. J gave up 4 bases and V 0 bases, and 2 bases lay outside the gene matches. Germline V gene lookup returns CDR1 MGHRA and CDR2 YSYEKL. This CDR3 is 15 amino acids long. CDR3: CASSQEDRVGNTIYF. The CDR3 nucleotides are TGCGCCAGCAGCCAAGAGGACAGGGTCGGAAACACCATATATTTT.

The genes are TRBV7-2 and TRBJ2-5, with D tentatively TRBD1 (6 bases). Germline V lookup: CDR1 SGHTA, CDR2 FQGNSA. V dropped 5 bases and J dropped 5 bases, with 9 bases sitting between them. This CDR3 is 12 amino acids long. The CDR3 protein is CASSIQGETQYF. For the CDR3, the DNA is TGTGCCAGCAGCATCCAGGGGGAGACCCAGTACTTC.

This chain connects TRBV7-2 to TRBJ2-7; D perhaps matches TRBD2 (6 bases). This CDR3 is built from 16 residues. The germline gives CDR1 SGHTA, CDR2 FQGNSA. V was trimmed by 1 base and J by 3 bases, leaving 16 bases between them. The CDR3 region is CASSLEAGRAVYEQYF. CDR3 nucleotide sequence: TGTGCCAGCAGCTTAGAGGCGGGACGGGCCGTCTACGAGCAGTACTTC.

V and J are TRBV7-9 and TRBJ2-3; 7 bases fit TRBD2. CDR1 is SEHNR and CDR2 is FQNEAQ in the germline V gene (reference sequence). This CDR3 has 14 residues. V was clipped by 4 bases and J by 5 bases; unmatched bases: 6. The CDR3 nucleotides read TGTGCCAGCAGCTCTCCGGGGGGTAAAGATACGCAGTATTTT. This translates into CASSSPGGKDTQYF. Full variable domain (outside the CDR3, taken from reference TRBV7-9 and TRBJ2-3): DTGVSQNPRHKITKRGQNVTFRCDPISEHNRLYWYRQTLGQGPEFLTYFQNEAQLEKSRLLSDRFSAERPKGSFSTLEIQRTEQGDSAMYLCASSSPGGKDTQYFGPGTRLTVL.

The CDR3 spells CASSDYIGEKTQYF. The DNA of the CDR3 is TGTGCCAGCAGCGATTACATTGGGGAGAAGACCCAGTACTTC. The V gene is TRBV6-6, the J gene TRBJ2-5, with D tentatively TRBD2 (5 bases). Trimming cost V 6 bases and J 6 bases, with 17 bases left between them. CDR3 length: 14 residues. Per the germline V gene, CDR1 is MNHNY and CDR2 is SVGAGI (reference sequence).

J is TRBJ2-5 and V is TRBV11-2; 9 bases line up with TRBD2. V lost 1 base, J lost 5 bases, and 11 bases stayed unmatched. From germline, CDR1 is SGHAT and CDR2 FQNNGV. The CDR3 contains 17 residues. The DNA of the CDR3 is TGTGCCAGCAGCTTAGGGAGACTAGCGGTAACTCTTGAGACCCAGTACTTC. Amino acids: CASSLGRLAVTLETQYF.

V gene TRBV6-6 combines with J gene TRBJ1-4, with D possibly TRBD1 on 6 matching bases. Germline-derived CDR1 and CDR2 are MNHNY and SVGAGI (reference sequence). There are 14 residues in the CDR3. The ends were cut back, 6 bases at V and 3 bases at J, with 11 bases in the middle. CDR3 loop: CASSHRAANEKLFF. The CDR3, as DNA: TGTGCCAGCAGCCACAGGGCAGCTAATGAAAAACTGTTTTTT.